This is a list of T cell receptor beta chains from one sample in a study of control samples from healthy donors and cancer patients. Method: immunoSEQ multiplex PCR; TCRdb's copy keeps in-frame clones and lacks some. This table holds 85,000 to 110,000 clones, approximately 90% found once. The sample comprised PBMCs. The receptors were gathered from a man aged 60 to 69 with lung cancer. CDR3s include the opening cysteine and the closing phenylalanine or tryptophan. A D gene is named only where the DNA matches it firmly. Size is stated for part of the rows, as once, few or many counts, or as a class when the clone is expanded.

V gene,J gene,D gene,clone size,CDR3 protein,CDR3 DNA
TRBV5-6,TRBJ1-2,TRBD1,once,CASSYRTGQTYGYTF,TGTGCCAGCAGCTATCGAACGGGACAGACCTATGGCTACACCTTC
TRBV5-4,TRBJ1-2,TRBD1,NA,CASSILQGVNYGYTF,TGTGCCAGCAGCATTCTACAGGGGGTGAACTATGGCTACACCTTC
TRBV6-6,TRBJ1-4,TRBD1,NA,CASSYDRGATNEKLFF,TGTGCCAGCAGTTATGACAGGGGTGCAACTAATGAAAAACTGTTTTTT
TRBV30,TRBJ1-3,NA,NA,CAWSRGAGNTIYF,TGTGCCTGGAGCAGGGGCGCTGGAAACACCATATATTTT
TRBV5-1,TRBJ2-3,NA,once,CASRQGSTTDTQYF,TGCGCCAGCAGGCAGGGGTCCACCACAGATACGCAGTATTTT
TRBV14,TRBJ1-6,NA,NA,CASRIQGNSPLHF,TGTGCCAGCAGAATACAGGGAAATTCACCCCTCCACTTT
TRBV9,TRBJ2-1,TRBD1,NA,CASSPRDREEGEQFF,TGTGCCAGCAGCCCCCGGGACAGGGAGGAGGGTGAGCAGTTCTTC
TRBV19,TRBJ1-3,NA,NA,CASRSLGSGNTIYF,TGTGCCAGTAGATCCTTAGGCTCTGGAAACACCATATATTTT
TRBV29-1,TRBJ2-1,TRBD2,NA,CSVRGLGYNEQFF,TGCAGCGTTAGGGGACTAGGGTACAATGAGCAGTTCTTC
TRBV6-2/TRBV6-3,TRBJ2-1,NA,NA,CASSYSGYNEQFF,TGTGCCAGCAGTTACTCAGGGTACAATGAGCAGTTCTTC
TRBV7-3,TRBJ1-1,NA,few,CASSPSWNTEAFF,TGTGCCAGCAGCCCCTCGTGGAACACTGAAGCTTTCTTT
TRBV7-2,TRBJ2-3,NA,NA,CASSLGLNLDTQYF,TGTGCCAGCAGCTTAGGGCTTAACCTAGATACGCAGTATTTT
TRBV29-1,TRBJ1-3,NA,NA,CSVVGSSGNTIYF,TGCAGCGTTGTAGGTAGCTCTGGAAACACCATATATTTT
TRBV3-1/TRBV3-2,TRBJ2-4,TRBD2,NA,CASSPGLAGGVYIQYF,TGTGCCAGCAGCCCGGGACTAGCGGGGGGGGTGTACATTCAGTACTTC
TRBV10-3,TRBJ1-5,NA,many,CATGASNQPQHF,TGTGCCACAGGGGCCTCCAATCAGCCCCAGCATTTT
TRBV5-5,TRBJ1-6,NA,NA,CASSQLGQRNSPLHF,TGTGCCAGCAGCCAATTAGGACAGAGAAATTCACCCCTCCACTTT
TRBV9,TRBJ2-1,TRBD2,NA,CASSVVPAGTSYNEQFF,TGTGCCAGCAGCGTAGTGCCAGCGGGGACGTCCTACAATGAGCAGTTCTTC
TRBV9,TRBJ2-1,NA,once,CASSVGDGAYNEQFF,TGTGCCAGCAGCGTGGGGGACGGGGCCTACAATGAGCAGTTCTTC
TRBV4-1,TRBJ1-1,NA,NA,CASSQSTSGGNTEAFF,TGCGCCAGCAGCCAAAGTACTTCGGGGGGAAACACTGAAGCTTTCTTT
TRBV4-1,TRBJ2-5,TRBD1,NA,CASSQEYGDRVKTQYF,TGCGCCAGCAGCCAAGAATACGGAGACAGGGTAAAGACCCAGTACTTC
TRBV7-7,TRBJ2-3,NA,few,CASSFGAGAIDTQYF,TGTGCCAGCAGCTTTGGGGCAGGGGCAATAGATACGCAGTATTTT
TRBV3-1/TRBV3-2,TRBJ1-2,TRBD1,NA,CASSQDSQGARGYTF,TGTGCCAGCAGCCAAGACAGCCAGGGGGCGCGAGGCTACACCTTC
TRBV10-2,TRBJ1-5,NA,NA,CASSDTDSNQPQHF,TGCGCCAGCAGTGACACCGATAGCAATCAGCCCCAGCATTTT
TRBV6-5,TRBJ1-1,TRBD1,once,CASSRDSLTEAFF,TGTGCCAGCAGCCGGGACAGCCTCACTGAAGCTTTCTTT
TRBV5-1,TRBJ2-1,TRBD2,NA,CASSLERGGLGNEQFF,TGCGCCAGCAGCTTGGAGCGGGGGGGCTTAGGGAATGAGCAGTTCTTC